One T cell receptor beta chain is described in this entry. Its specificity is unknown. The record originates from a study of cytomegalovirus exposure and HLA in healthy donors. Findings of the study overall: Most CMV-associated TCR beta chains appeared HLA-restricted in a later analysis.

The germline V and J ends were trimmed by 7 bases and 8 bases, with 11 bases remaining between them. CDR3 length equals 11 residues. Germline lookup yields CDR1 SNHLY and CDR2 FYNNEI. The study ran its PCR with 60 Vbeta and 13 Jbeta primers. The assay was immunoSEQ multiplex PCR, and TCRdb's table has in-frame clones only and misses some. Among about 150,000 clones listed, 75% to 90% were seen once. Material: PBMCs. The chain carries TRBV2 and TRBJ2-5; D remains unclear. The sequence was collected from a woman in her 30s in good health and CMV-seronegative. The CDR3 is CASTLRRTQYF. The CDR3, as DNA: TGTGCCAGCACACTTAGGAGAACCCAGTACTTC.